This TCR beta chain was captured in a study of response to subunit inactivated influenza vaccine. Whole-study findings and limits: Only a handful of new T cells, the authors suggested, are recruited with each seasonal influenza vaccination.

This clonotype has more than one count but fewer than ten. Its target is not known. TCRdb re-called the RT-PCR reads with MiXCR, one entry per CDR3 protein. Found here are about 780,000 distinct CDR3 sequences, approximately 17% of them singletons; the top ten hold roughly a tenth. Trimming left V 5 bases short and J 2 bases short, with 13 bases between. CDR1 and CDR2 from the germline V gene are LGHNA and YNFKEQ. The CDR3 totals 14 residues. The source is a man aged 50 or older who received an inactivated influenza vaccine. The V and J genes are TRBV4-2 and TRBJ2-7; D is unclear. Sequencing used PBMCs from blood, obtained 4 to 6 days after vaccination. CDR3: CASSARLMTYEQYF. CDR3 nucleotides: TGTGCCAGCAGCGCCCGTCTTATGACCTACGAGCAGTACTTC.